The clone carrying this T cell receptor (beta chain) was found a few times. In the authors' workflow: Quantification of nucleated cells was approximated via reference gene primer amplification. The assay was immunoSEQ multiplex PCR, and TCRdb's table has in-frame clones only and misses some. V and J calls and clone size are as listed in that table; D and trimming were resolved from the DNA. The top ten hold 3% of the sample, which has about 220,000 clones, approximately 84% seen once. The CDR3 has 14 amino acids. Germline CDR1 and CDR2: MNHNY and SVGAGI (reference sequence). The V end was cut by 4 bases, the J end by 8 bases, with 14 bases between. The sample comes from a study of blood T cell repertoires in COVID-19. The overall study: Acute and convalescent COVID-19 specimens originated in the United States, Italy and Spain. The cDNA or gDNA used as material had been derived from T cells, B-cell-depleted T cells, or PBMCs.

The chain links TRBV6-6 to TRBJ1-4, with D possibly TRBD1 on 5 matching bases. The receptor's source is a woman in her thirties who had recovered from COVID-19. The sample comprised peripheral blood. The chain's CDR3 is CASSWGVTLEKLFF. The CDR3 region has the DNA TGTGCCAGCAGTTGGGGGGTGACGCTAGAAAAACTGTTTTTT.